A single sample gave rise to the 26 T cell receptor beta chains below, sequenced in a study of molecular identifiers for immune sequencing clone quantification. Each CDR3 protein is one row after TCRdb ran MiXCR on the PCR reads. Of about half a million distinct CDR3 sequences listed, around a fifth were seen once; the top ten hold around 0.84%. The sequencing sample was made of naive CD8+ T cells from blood, with Jurkat cell RNA spiked in. As for subset: FACS-sorted CD8+CD4-CCR7+CD45RA+ naive T cells. All receptors derive from a human donor in good health. Some libraries in this study had Jurkat cell RNA spiked in.

There are a few counts of this clonotype. The V call is TRBV4-1, the J call TRBJ2-5, with 8 bases matching TRBD1. The CDR3 consists of 15 residues. Germline trimming cut 3 bases from V and 2 bases from J; bases unmatched to any gene: 5. Germline CDR1 MGHRA, CDR2 YSYEKL. The CDR3 DNA reads TGCGCCAGCAGCCAGGGCAGGGGGCCACAAGAGACCCAGTACTTC. This codes for CASSQGRGPQETQYF.

The chain combines TRBV12-3 or TRBV12-4 with TRBJ2-1, with TRBD1 identical over 7 bases. J lost 2 bases, V lost 2 bases, and 3 bases had no gene match. The CDR3 has 15 residues. The CDR3 region has the DNA TGTGCCAGCAGTTTACCACAGGGGACCTACAATGAGCAGTTCTTC. This translates into CASSLPQGTYNEQFF.

The chain recombines TRBV9 with TRBJ1-3, with TRBD1 matching 9 bases. The CDR3 contains 14 residues. Unmatched junction bases numbered 3, after V lost 6 bases and J lost 2 bases. Germline CDR1 reads SGDLS; CDR2 reads YYNGEE. The CDR3 region is CASKGTGTGNTIYF. CDR3 in DNA: TGTGCCAGCAAAGGGACAGGGACTGGAAACACCATATATTTT.

V gene TRBV21-1 combines with J gene TRBJ2-3; TRBD2, the D gene given by the table, was not confirmed from the DNA. TRBV21-1 is noted as a pseudogene. The CDR3 consists of 16 residues. CDR3 bases: TGTGCCAGCAGCACCTTAGCGGGAAAGGACCCAGATACGCAGTATTTT. It encodes CASSTLAGKDPDTQYF.

Regarding this clonotype: A much larger clone is a single base away; this may be a read error. The chain joins TRBV10-3 to TRBJ2-3; D perhaps matches TRBD1 (5 bases). The DNA end lines up better with TRBJ1-5; the J call may be wrong. Germline V gene sequence: CDR1 ENHRY, CDR2 SYGVKD. The CDR3 covers 15 residues. CDR3 residues: CAISAWGGITDTQHF. CDR3 bases: TGTGCCATCAGTGCTTGGGGGGGAATCACAGATACGCAGCATTTT.

V usage is TRBV9 and J usage is TRBJ1-1, with D perhaps TRBD1 (6 bases). The length of the CDR3 is 13 residues. The germline V and J ends were trimmed by 4 bases and 7 bases, with 14 bases remaining between them. The V gene's germline CDR1 is SGDLS and CDR2 YYNGEE. The CDR3 DNA sequence: TGTGCCAGCAGCATCGGACAGCACGGTGAAGCTTTCTTT. Encoded protein: CASSIGQHGEAFF.

Of note for this clonotype: A much larger clone differs from this one at a single base, so this may be a read error. The gene calls are TRBV7-9 and TRBJ2-3; D unresolved. The CDR3 spans 13 residues. Trimming pared 2 bases from V and 7 bases from J, leaving 10 bases between. From germline, CDR1 is SEHNR and CDR2 FQNEAQ (reference sequence). The CDR3 is CASSLSGKNTQYF. The CDR3 bases are TGTGCCAGCAGCTTATCTGGGAAAAATACGCAGTATTTT.

Ten or more counts support this clonotype. The J gene is TRBJ2-3, the V gene TRBV5-5; weak D call: TRBD1 (6 bases). The CDR3 totals 16 residues. Trimming took off 3 bases at V and 2 bases at J, with 16 bases between the two ends. Germline V CDR1 and CDR2: SGHKS, YYEKEE (reference sequence). The CDR3 reads CASSSRTVPTTDTQYF. The DNA of the CDR3 is TGTGCCAGCAGCTCCCGGACAGTCCCGACCACAGATACGCAGTATTTT.

The table lists this clonotype with a few counts. The CDR3 protein is CASSPKWGDQPQHF. The CDR3 DNA reads TGTGCCAGCAGTCCTAAGTGGGGGGATCAGCCCCAGCATTTT. The chain carries TRBV6-5 and TRBJ1-5; TRBD1 might be the D (5 bases). This CDR3 has 14 residues. Germline CDR1 and CDR2: MNHEY and SVGAGI. The V and J ends lost 5 bases and 5 bases respectively, with 13 bases between them.

This clonotype was recorded at least ten times. The gene calls are TRBV27 and TRBJ1-4, with 9 bases matching TRBD1. Germline CDR1 is MNHEY and CDR2 is SMNVEV (reference sequence). The CDR3 is 13 amino acids. Unmatched junction bases numbered 7, after V lost 6 bases and J lost 11 bases. CDR3 DNA: TGTGCCAGCAGGGGACAGGGTCTTTGGAAACTGTTTTTT. Translating it yields CASRGQGLWKLFF.

This chain uses TRBV2 with TRBJ2-7, with 8 nucleotides matching TRBD1. The CDR3 has 14 residues. The germline V gene encodes CDR1 SNHLY and CDR2 FYNNEI. With 5 bases clipped from V and 2 bases from J, the junction kept 5 bases outside the gene matches. The CDR3 is CASSPGQAAYEQYF. For the CDR3, the DNA is TGTGCCAGCAGTCCGGGACAGGCGGCCTACGAGCAGTACTTC. The entire variable domain, with the rest obtained from reference TRBV2 and TRBJ2-7, is as follows: EPEVTQTPSHQVTQMGQEVILRCVPISNHLYFYWYRQILGQKVEFLVSFYNNEISEKSEIFDDQFSVERPDGSNFTLKIRSTKLEDSAMYFCASSPGQAAYEQYFGPGTRLTVT.

This clonotype appeared a few times. The V and J genes are TRBV27 and TRBJ2-2; 11 nucleotides line up with TRBD2. The germline V gene encodes CDR1 MNHEY and CDR2 SMNVEV (reference sequence). CDR3 length equals 16 residues. The junction had 5 bases not matched to a gene; V was cut back by 6 bases and J by 2 bases. CDR3 bases: TGTGCCAGCAGCCCTGGACTAGCGGGCAACACCGGGGAGCTGTTTTTT. It encodes CASSPGLAGNTGELFF.

This clonotype was found many times. The chain recombines TRBV6-6 with TRBJ2-5; weak D call: TRBD1 (6 bases). Germline-derived CDR1 and CDR2 are MNHNY and SVGAGI (reference sequence). The V gene lost 6 bases and the J gene lost 2 bases, with 16 bases spanning the gap. The CDR3 is 15 residues long. As DNA, the CDR3 is TGTGCCAGCAGAGATTTCGGACAGCCGCAAGAGACCCAGTACTTC. It codes for CASRDFGQPQETQYF.

This clonotype was found many times. The genes are TRBV5-1 and TRBJ2-3; D call uncertain. This CDR3 is 15 amino acids long. CDR1 and CDR2 (germline): SGHRS, YFSETQ. The germline V and J ends were trimmed by 4 bases and 2 bases, with 14 bases remaining between them. The CDR3 nucleotides read TGCGCCAGCAGCCCCCGTGAGGAGCCCACAGATACGCAGTATTTT. It yields the protein CASSPREEPTDTQYF.

At least ten counts were recorded for this clonotype. The CDR3 nucleotides read TGCAGTGCAGATTTTGGACATACGAGCTCTGGGGCCAACGTCCTGACTTTC. Protein product: CSADFGHTSSGANVLTF. This chain joins TRBV20-1 and TRBJ2-6; a possible D gene is TRBD1 (5 bases). Between the trimmed V and J ends, which lost 6 bases and 0 bases, there was a span of 18 bases. This CDR3 is built from 17 residues. Germline values: CDR1 DFQATT, CDR2 SNEGSKA (reference sequence).

This clonotype was picked up many times. The chain uses TRBV4-3 and TRBJ2-2; D may be TRBD1 (6 bases). The germline V and J ends were trimmed by 1 base and 5 bases, with 14 bases remaining between them. Germline V gene sequence: CDR1 LGHNA, CDR2 YSLEER. The CDR3 sequence is 16 residues long. The CDR3 DNA reads TGCGCCAGCAGCCAAGCGAGGACAGTTTGGACCGGGGAGCTGTTTTTT. Protein: CASSQARTVWTGELFF.

This clonotype was seen more than once but under ten times. The genes are TRBV7-6 and TRBJ2-3; D may correspond to TRBD1 or TRBD2 (7 bases each). This CDR3 has 18 residues. The V gene's germline CDR1 is SGHVS and CDR2 FNYEAQ. Trimming pared 4 bases from V and 2 bases from J, leaving 22 bases between. The CDR3, as DNA: TGTGCCAGCAGCTCAGGTTTGGGGAGGGGGCTTTTCACAGATACGCAGTATTTT. Its protein product is CASSSGLGRGLFTDTQYF. The variable domain in full, with the rest retrieved from reference TRBV7-6 and TRBJ2-3, is GAGVSQSPRYKVTKRGQDVALRCDPISGHVSLYWYRQALGQGPEFLTYFNYEAQQDKSGLPNDRFSAERPEGSISTLTIQRTEQRDSAMYRCASSSGLGRGLFTDTQYFGPGTRLTVL.

This clonotype was picked up a small number of times. The V gene is TRBV7-2, the J gene TRBJ2-7; 11 nucleotides align to TRBD1. V lost 5 bases and J lost 2; bases outside the gene matches: 5. This CDR3 has 15 amino acids. Per germline, CDR1 SGHTA and CDR2 FQGNSA. The CDR3 here is CASSDGTGGAYEQYF. CDR3 in DNA: TGTGCCAGCAGCGACGGGACAGGGGGTGCCTACGAGCAGTACTTC.

In its sample, this clonotype was seen a few times. The V call is TRBV11-2, the J call TRBJ2-3, with D possibly matching TRBD2 (6 bases). V was trimmed by 5 bases and J by 5 bases, leaving 14 bases between them. CDR1 and CDR2 from the germline V gene are SGHAT and FQNNGV. CDR3 length equals 14 residues. The DNA of the CDR3 is TGTGCCAGCAGCAACTCACCCGGGGGAGATACGCAGTATTTT. Protein sequence: CASSNSPGGDTQYF.

In regard to this clonotype: This could be a read error, since a much larger clone is one nucleotide away. The chain combines TRBV7-6 with TRBJ2-7; TRBD1 agrees at 9 bases. V shed 5 bases and J 1 base; nucleotides not matched to a gene: 6. Germline assignment: CDR1 SGHVS and CDR2 FNYEAQ. This CDR3 has 15 amino acids. CDR3 loop: CASSPRDRDSYEQYF. Here the CDR3 DNA reads TGTGCCAGCAGCCCCCGGGACAGGGATTCCTACGAGCAGTACTTC.

This chain connects TRBV4-3 to TRBJ2-7, with TRBD2 matching 13 bases. The junction had 5 bases not matched to a gene; V was cut back by 1 base and J by 2 bases. This CDR3 is 17 amino acids long. Germline CDR1 reads LGHNA; CDR2 reads YSLEER. The CDR3 coding sequence is TGCGCCAGCAGCCAAGGACTAGCGGGAGGCAAGACCTACGAGCAGTACTTC. Amino acids: CASSQGLAGGKTYEQYF.

This chain joins TRBV6-1 and TRBJ1-4; no clear D. V was trimmed by 7 bases and J by 0 bases, leaving 12 bases between them. Germline V gives CDR1 MNHNS, CDR2 SASEGT. This CDR3 has 15 residues. Here the CDR3 DNA reads TGTGCCAGCACAAGGGTTCTTGCAACTAATGAAAAACTGTTTTTT. Translating gives CASTRVLATNEKLFF.

Details on this clonotype: A clone one base away is much larger, so this may be a read error. This chain uses TRBV27 with TRBJ2-7; the match to TRBD1 covers 8 bases. V dropped 11 bases and J dropped 0; count of bases not matched to a gene: 6. Germline CDR1 reads MNHEY; CDR2 reads SMNVEV (reference sequence). CDR3 length: 13 amino acids. The CDR3 region has the DNA TGTGCCGGCACCACAGGGGGCTCCTACGAGCAGTACTTC. Protein sequence: CAGTTGGSYEQYF.

Comments on this clonotype: The conserved phenylalanine or tryptophan is not found at the CDR3 terminus, so this likely reflects a read error. The chain joins TRBV6-2 or TRBV6-3 to TRBJ2-3, with 11 bases aligning to TRBD1. The J segment lost 0 bases and the V segment lost 2 bases, leaving 7 bases of the junction unmatched. Per germline, CDR1 MNHEY and CDR2 SVGEGT. The length of the CDR3 is 18 residues. CDR3 in amino acids: CASSYLEGQGASTDTQYL. CDR3 nucleotides: TGTGCCAGCAGTTACCTGGAAGGACAGGGGGCTAGCACAGATACGCAGTATCTT.

V usage is TRBV5-4 and J usage is TRBJ2-3; the match to TRBD1 covers 9 bases. There are 15 residues in the CDR3. With V trimmed by 4 bases and J by 3 bases, 6 bases remained unmatched. Germline lookup yields CDR1 SGHNT and CDR2 YYREEE (reference sequence). The CDR3 sequence: CASSPGQGWTDTQYF. CDR3 nucleotides: TGTGCCAGCAGCCCGGGACAGGGTTGGACAGATACGCAGTATTTT.

The sample holds many counts of this clonotype. The V call is TRBV6-1, the J call TRBJ2-3, with a weak D call TRBD1 (6 bases). Trimming took off 0 bases at V and 4 bases at J, with 20 bases between the two ends. CDR3 size: 18 residues. Looked up from germline, CDR1 is MNHNS and CDR2 is SASEGT. The CDR3 DNA is TGTGCCAGCAGTGAAGCGCCGGGACAAAAAAAAGGGGCAGATACGCAGTATTTT. It codes for CASSEAPGQKKGADTQYF.